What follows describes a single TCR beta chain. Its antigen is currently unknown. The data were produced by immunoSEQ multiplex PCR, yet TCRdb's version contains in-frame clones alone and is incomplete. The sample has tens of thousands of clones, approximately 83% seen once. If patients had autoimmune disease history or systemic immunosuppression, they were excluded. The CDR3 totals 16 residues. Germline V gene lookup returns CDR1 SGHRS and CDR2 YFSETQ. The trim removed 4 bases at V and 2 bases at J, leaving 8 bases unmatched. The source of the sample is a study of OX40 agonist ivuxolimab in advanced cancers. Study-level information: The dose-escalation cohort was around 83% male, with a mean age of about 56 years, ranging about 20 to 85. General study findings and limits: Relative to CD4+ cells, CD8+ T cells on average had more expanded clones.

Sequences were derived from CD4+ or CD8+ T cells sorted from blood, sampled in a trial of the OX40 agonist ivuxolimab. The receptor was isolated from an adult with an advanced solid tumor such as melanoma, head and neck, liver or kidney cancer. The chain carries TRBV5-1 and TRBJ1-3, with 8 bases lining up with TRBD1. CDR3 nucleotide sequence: TGCGCCAGCAGCAGGTTAGGGACAGGAACTGGAAACACCATATATTTT. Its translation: CASSRLGTGTGNTIYF. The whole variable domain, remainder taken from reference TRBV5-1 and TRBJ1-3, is KAGVTQTPRYLIKTRGQQVTLSCSPISGHRSVSWYQQTPGQGLQFLFEYFSETQRNKGNFPGRFSGRQFSNSRSEMNVSTLELGDSALYLCASSRLGTGTGNTIYFGEGSWLTVV.